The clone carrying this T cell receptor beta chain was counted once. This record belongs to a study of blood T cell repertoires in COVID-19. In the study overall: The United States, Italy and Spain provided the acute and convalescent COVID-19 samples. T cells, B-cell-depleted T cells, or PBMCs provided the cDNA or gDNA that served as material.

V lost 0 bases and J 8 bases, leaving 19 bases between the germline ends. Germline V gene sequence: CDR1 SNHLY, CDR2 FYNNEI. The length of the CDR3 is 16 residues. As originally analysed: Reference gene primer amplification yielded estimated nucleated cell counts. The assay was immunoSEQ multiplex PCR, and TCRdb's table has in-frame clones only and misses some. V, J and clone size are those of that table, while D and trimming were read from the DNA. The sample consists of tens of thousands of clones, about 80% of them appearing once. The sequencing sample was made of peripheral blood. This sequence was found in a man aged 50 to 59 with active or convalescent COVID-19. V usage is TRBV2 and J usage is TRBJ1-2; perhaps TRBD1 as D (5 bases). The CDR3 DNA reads TGTGCCAGCAGTGAAGCGGGGCGGGGACGGAGGGGCGGCTACACCTTC. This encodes CASSEAGRGRRGGYTF.